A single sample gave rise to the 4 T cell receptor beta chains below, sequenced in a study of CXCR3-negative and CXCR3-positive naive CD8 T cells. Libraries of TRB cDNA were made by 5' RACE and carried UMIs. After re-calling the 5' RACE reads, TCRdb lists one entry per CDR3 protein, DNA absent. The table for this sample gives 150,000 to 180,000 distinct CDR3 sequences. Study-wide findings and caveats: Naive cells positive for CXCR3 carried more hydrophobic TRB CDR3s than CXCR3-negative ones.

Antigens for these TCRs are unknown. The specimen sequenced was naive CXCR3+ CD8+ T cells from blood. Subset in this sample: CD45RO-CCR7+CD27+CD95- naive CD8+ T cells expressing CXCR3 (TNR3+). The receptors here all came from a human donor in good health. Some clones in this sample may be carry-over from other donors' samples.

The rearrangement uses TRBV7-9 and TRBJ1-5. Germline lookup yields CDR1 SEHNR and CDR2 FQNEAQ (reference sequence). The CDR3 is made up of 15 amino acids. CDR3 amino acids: CASSSARDSNQPQHF. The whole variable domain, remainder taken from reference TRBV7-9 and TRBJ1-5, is DTGVSQNPRHKITKRGQNVTFRCDPISEHNRLYWYRQTLGQGPEFLTYFQNEAQLEKSRLLSDRFSAERPKGSFSTLEIQRTEQGDSAMYLCASSSARDSNQPQHFGDGTRLSIL.

CDR3: CASSQSPVGAYYGYTF. The V gene is TRBV4-1, the J gene TRBJ1-2. The CDR3 sequence is 16 residues long. Per the germline V gene, CDR1 is MGHRA and CDR2 is YSYEKL.

The CDR3 reads CASSYREGREEQYF. The V call is TRBV28, the J call TRBJ2-7; TCRdb's D call of TRBD2 is untestable without DNA. The CDR3 is 14 residues long. Germline V gene sequence: CDR1 MDHEN, CDR2 SYDVKM. The whole variable domain, remainder taken from reference TRBV28 and TRBJ2-7, is DVKVTQSSRYLVKRTGEKVFLECVQDMDHENMFWYRQDPGLGLRLIYFSYDVKMKEKGDIPEGYSVSREKKERFSLILESASTNQTSMYLCASSYREGREEQYFGPGTRLTVT.

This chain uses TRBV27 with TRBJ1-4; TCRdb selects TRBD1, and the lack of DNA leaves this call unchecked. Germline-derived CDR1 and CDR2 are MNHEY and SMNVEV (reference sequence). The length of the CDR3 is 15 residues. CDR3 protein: CASSPTWGANEKLFF.